This TCR beta chain emerged from a study of T cell responses to AZD1222 COVID-19 vaccine (dated by TCRdb to about 2021). Notes on the research overall: AZD1222 recipients with second doses at about 4 weeks or about 12 weeks were pooled, because spike-specific TCR depth and breadth did not differ between schedules. TCR sequencing covered over 230 trial participants: 200 to 220 given two doses of AZD1222 and about 26 given two doses of MenACWY control vaccine. Trial participants were enrolled by age into subgroups of 18-55, 56-69 and 70-plus years, and around 140, 26 and 57 TCR-sequenced participants, respectively, were included in these subgroups. What the work shows at the level of the full study, not this receptor alone: Because no samples from the day 14 peak response were available, repertoires could be characterized only after the peak T cell response. Nearly half of unique spike-specific TCRs reportedly recognized epitopes outside regions mutated in the B.1.351 and B.1.1.7 variants. Vaccine-associated CD4 TCRs spanned the whole spike protein, with dominant responses in regions 160-218 and 743-854. In the small 56-69-year group, the increase in depth fell short of significance, most likely because of low power. Conclusions about previously exposed vaccinees are limited because only five to seven AZD1222 recipients were SARS-CoV-2 seropositive at baseline. After two AZD1222 doses, spike-specific TCR breadth and depth were significantly higher than at day 0 and than in MenACWY recipients. Participants were mostly white British, with more females than males. The authors suggested clonal diversity may have been underestimated.

The CDR3 regions of human TCRbeta chains were subjected to immunosequencing. The study's own analysis went as follows. TCRs in the repertoires were matched against a reference library of SARS-CoV-2-specific TCRs that had been generated with the MIRA antigen-specificity platform. Breadth was defined as the fraction of unique TCRs that were SARS-CoV-2-associated, and depth was defined as the fraction of total T cells that were SARS-CoV-2-associated. Using the MIRA data, each spike-specific TCR was mapped to the spike region that the TCR reacts to and placed in a CD4 or CD8 class. Log10-transformed breadth and depth values were compared by one-way ANOVA with Sidak's multiple comparisons tests. TCRdb retrieved this table from immuneACCESS and kept in-frame rearrangements only. Not all clones are present; in checked studies, unresolved V genes account for under half, and no reason is known for the remainder. V, J and clone size are taken as reported in that table, and D and trimming were inferred from the DNA itself. This sample is represented by 150,000 to 200,000 clones; 92% of them were singletons. The ten biggest clones cover more than 9% of the sample.

For this clone: The specificity of this receptor is unknown. No base-level quality is on record; no much larger clone is a single base apart.

The sample's time point label is to be understood as: baseline before first vaccination. Samples from vaccinated people were obtained from the UK trials COV001 and COV002, which included a single-blind randomized controlled phase 2/3 trial of AZD1222 (ChAdOx1 nCoV-19) in healthy adults. For TCRbeta chain sequencing, PBMC samples were collected from trial participants at day 0 and at day 28 after the second dose. The specimen was peripheral blood, collected on day 0 of AZD1222 vaccination. This receptor was obtained from an adult in good health.

The CDR3 sequence is CASRALAGGTDTQYF. The nucleotide sequence is TGTGCCAGCAGGGCACTAGCGGGGGGGACAGATACGCAGTATTTT. The chain employs TRBV6-5 and TRBJ2-3, and 13 bases in between align with TRBD2. Measured from the cysteine to the phenylalanine, the CDR3 is 15 residues long. Of all the DNA, just the CDR3 is kept, 45 bases in frame from base 1. Compared with germline, V lacks 6 bases and J lacks 3 bases; bases without a gene match: 3. The germline V gene provides CDR1 MNHEY and CDR2 SVGAGI.